This T cell receptor beta chain was sequenced for a study of blood T cell repertoires in COVID-19. Overall study: Some COVID-19 samples were acute and others convalescent; all came from the United States, Italy and Spain. Sources were T cells, B-cell-depleted T cells, or PBMCs; the material itself was cDNA or gDNA.

In the original processing: Counts of nucleated cells, estimated from reference gene primer amplification, were obtained. TCRdb's table, derived via immunoSEQ multiplex PCR, lists solely in-frame clones and lacks some. That table gives V, J and clone size, and the DNA gave D and trimming. Here the sample spans about 140,000 clones, about three quarters being singletons. This CDR3 has 14 residues. V shed 4 bases and J shed 4 bases, with 14 bases lying between them. Germline V lookup: CDR1 SGHRS, CDR2 YFSETQ. This TCR derives from a man aged 50 to 59 with acute or convalescent COVID-19. The sequenced material came from peripheral blood. The gene calls are TRBV5-1 and TRBJ1-1; maybe TRBD1 (5 bases). CDR3: CASSALGGGTEAFF. DNA of the CDR3: TGCGCCAGCAGCGCCCTGGGGGGGGGCACTGAAGCTTTCTTT. The full variable domain, in which reference TRBV5-1 and TRBJ1-1 provide the parts outside the CDR3, is KAGVTQTPRYLIKTRGQQVTLSCSPISGHRSVSWYQQTPGQGLQFLFEYFSETQRNKGNFPGRFSGRQFSNSRSEMNVSTLELGDSALYLCASSALGGGTEAFFGQGTRLTVV.